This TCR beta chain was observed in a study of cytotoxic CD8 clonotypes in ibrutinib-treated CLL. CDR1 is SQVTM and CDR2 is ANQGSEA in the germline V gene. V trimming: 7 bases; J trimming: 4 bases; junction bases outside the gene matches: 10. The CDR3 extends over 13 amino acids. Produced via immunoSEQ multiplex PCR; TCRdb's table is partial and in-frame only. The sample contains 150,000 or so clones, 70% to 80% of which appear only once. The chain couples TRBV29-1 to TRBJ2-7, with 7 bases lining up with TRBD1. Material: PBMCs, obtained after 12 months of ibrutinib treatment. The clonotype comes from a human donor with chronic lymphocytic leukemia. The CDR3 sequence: CSGRDSFTYEQYF. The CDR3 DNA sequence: TGCAGCGGTCGGGACAGTTTTACGTACGAGCAGTACTTC.